These 30 T cell receptor beta chains were all obtained from the same sample, sequenced in a study of T cell responses to AZD1222 COVID-19 vaccine. Clones were read by immunoSEQ multiplex PCR, and TCRdb kept only the in-frame ones, dropping some. Seen here are approximately 150,000 clones, about 92% observed once, and the top ten hold 2.3%. Sequencing used peripheral blood, obtained on day 0 of AZD1222 vaccination. The receptors originated from an adult in good health.

The chain uses TRBV5-1 and TRBJ1-3, with TRBD1 matching 7 bases. The CDR3 extends over 15 amino acids. After removal of 3 bases from V and 0 bases from J, the junction contained 3 bases not matched to a gene. Germline-derived CDR1 and CDR2 are SGHRS and YFSETQ. The CDR3 is CASSSGQISGNTIYF. For the CDR3, the DNA is TGCGCCAGCAGCTCGGGACAGATCTCTGGAAACACCATATATTTT. The full variable domain, with the rest looked up from reference TRBV5-1 and TRBJ1-3, is KAGVTQTPRYLIKTRGQQVTLSCSPISGHRSVSWYQQTPGQGLQFLFEYFSETQRNKGNFPGRFSGRQFSNSRSEMNVSTLELGDSALYLCASSSGQISGNTIYFGEGSWLTVV.

The chain employs TRBV5-1 and TRBJ2-1, with D possibly TRBD2 on 6 matching bases. The V end was cut by 7 bases, the J end by 8 bases, with 16 bases between. The germline V gene has CDR1 SGHRS and CDR2 YFSETQ. This CDR3 is 13 amino acids long. The DNA for the CDR3 is TGCGCCAGCGGCCATAGCGGCGGCGATGAGCAGTTCTTC. Translated, it gives CASGHSGGDEQFF.

V gene TRBV10-3 combines with J gene TRBJ1-5; D is ambiguous. CDR1 and CDR2 (germline): ENHRY, SYGVKD. Trimming pared 2 bases from V and 2 bases from J, leaving 10 bases between. The CDR3 spans 15 residues. The CDR3 here is CAISEEVAGNQPQHF. The CDR3 nucleotides read TGTGCCATCAGTGAGGAGGTGGCAGGCAATCAGCCCCAGCATTTT.

This clone was seen only once. The chain has TRBV9 and TRBJ1-6; D uncertain. CDR3 length: 13 amino acids. CDR1 and CDR2 from the germline V gene are SGDLS and YYNGEE. Trimming removed 3 bases from V and 6 bases from J, with 7 bases in between. CDR3 in amino acids: CASSGTGNSPLHF. The CDR3, as DNA: TGTGCCAGCAGCGGGACCGGTAATTCACCCCTCCACTTT. Using reference TRBV9 and TRBJ1-6 for the parts outside the CDR3, the full variable domain is DSGVTQTPKHLITATGQRVTLRCSPRSGDLSVYWYQQSLDQGLQFLIQYYNGEERAKGNILERFSAQQFPDLHSELNLSSLELGDSALYFCASSGTGNSPLHFGNGTRLTVT.

The rearrangement joins TRBV11-2 to TRBJ1-1; the D is unclear. The V and J ends lost 0 bases and 7 bases respectively, with 6 bases between them. CDR3 length: 12 residues. Germline CDR1 is SGHAT and CDR2 is FQNNGV. CDR3 loop: CASSLEPGEAFF. CDR3 nucleotide sequence: TGTGCCAGCAGCTTAGAGCCGGGTGAAGCTTTCTTT.

The chain recombines TRBV7-3 with TRBJ2-3; D unresolved. The CDR3 has 19 amino acids. From germline, CDR1 is SGHTA and CDR2 FQGTGA. The V and J ends lost 5 bases and 0 bases respectively, with 24 bases between them. In nucleotides, the CDR3 is TGTGCCAGCAGCCCCGGCCTTACGAGTGGTGGCTCTAGCACAGATACGCAGTATTTT. This sequence encodes CASSPGLTSGGSSTDTQYF.

The chain uses TRBV7-6 and TRBJ2-3, with no clear D. Germline V gene lookup returns CDR1 SGHVS and CDR2 FNYEAQ. This CDR3 has 16 residues. The ends were cut back, 4 bases at V and 1 base at J, with 15 bases in the middle. CDR3 DNA: TGTGCCAGCAGCTGGGGTTTTCCCGCTGGCACAGATACGCAGTATTTT. Translated: CASSWGFPAGTDTQYF.

CDR3 DNA: TGTGCCAGCAGTCCTACCGGGACAGTTCAGCCCCAGCATTTT. Its translation: CASSPTGTVQPQHF. The chain carries TRBV28 and TRBJ1-5, with TRBD1 matching 7 bases. The CDR3 runs to 14 residues. Germline assignment: CDR1 MDHEN and CDR2 SYDVKM. After removal of 5 bases from V and 6 bases from J, the junction contained 7 bases not matched to a gene.

This clone was observed a few times. This rearrangement joins TRBV5-4 to TRBJ2-7; possibly TRBD2 for D (5 bases). CDR1 and CDR2 from the germline V gene are SGHNT and YYREEE (reference sequence). V lost 2 bases and J lost 2, with 8 bases in between. This CDR3 contains 13 residues. CDR3 nucleotides: TGTGCCAGCAGCTTTGGACTCGCCTACGAGCAGTACTTC. Translated, it gives CASSFGLAYEQYF.

CDR3 coding DNA: TGTGCCATCAGTGAGGTTCCAGCCCGCTATGGCTACACCTTC. It encodes CAISEVPARYGYTF. The chain has TRBV10-3 and TRBJ1-2, with unresolved D. V was pared by 2 bases and J by 4 bases, with 11 bases between. CDR1 and CDR2 from the germline V gene are ENHRY and SYGVKD. The CDR3 runs to 14 residues.

This chain uses TRBV16 with TRBJ2-2; TRBD1 agrees at 7 bases. The CDR3 has 15 amino acids. Unmatched junction bases numbered 2, after V lost 4 bases and J lost 0 bases. Germline lookup yields CDR1 KGHSY and CDR2 FQNENV. CDR3: CASSPDRSNTGELFF. Written as DNA, the CDR3 is TGTGCCAGCAGCCCGGACAGGTCGAACACCGGGGAGCTGTTTTTT.

The chain carries TRBV3-1 (or the pseudogene TRBV3-2) and TRBJ1-1; D gene uncertain. Between the trimmed V and J ends, which lost 0 bases and 4 bases, there was a span of 6 bases. Germline loops: CDR1 LGHDT, CDR2 YNNKEL (reference sequence). The CDR3 totals 13 residues. The CDR3 DNA is TGTGCCAGCAGCCAAGAGCTACGCACTGAAGCTTTCTTT. Amino acids: CASSQELRTEAFF.

The chain carries TRBV7-9 and TRBJ1-6, with 7 bases fitting TRBD1. The CDR3 contains 17 residues. Losses at the gene ends were 5 bases for V and 6 bases for J; bases not matched to a gene: 13. Germline loops: CDR1 SEHNR, CDR2 FQNEAQ (reference sequence). The CDR3 region has the DNA TGTGCCAGCAGCCCGGACCGGGACAGCGGGTTTAATTCACCCCTCCACTTT. Protein sequence: CASSPDRDSGFNSPLHF.

Concerning this clone: Likely a read error: the CDR3 ends without its conserved phenylalanine or tryptophan. The DNA is omitted, as the CDR3 cannot be located on it reliably, and the CDR3 follows TCRdb's listing. This sequence joins TRBV5-5 and TRBJ1-6; the D segment call TRBD1 is taken from the table without a DNA check. From its first to its last residue, the CDR3 has 10 amino acids. Germline values: CDR1 SGHKS, CDR2 YYEKEE (reference sequence). CDR3 amino acids: CASSLELGRN.

The rearrangement uses TRBV7-2 and TRBJ1-2; D unresolved. Germline values: CDR1 SGHTA, CDR2 FQGNSA. V lost 1 base to trimming and J lost 11 bases, with 14 bases between them. CDR3 length equals 13 residues. The CDR3 reads CASSLEVGQRYTF. CDR3 in DNA: TGTGCCAGCAGCTTAGAAGTGGGCCAGCGGTACACCTTC.

The chain has TRBV19 and TRBJ1-5; D is undetermined. Germline V CDR1 and CDR2: LNHDA, SQIVND (reference sequence). The CDR3 is 13 residues long. V was trimmed by 4 bases and J by 2 bases, leaving 6 bases between them. The CDR3 loop is CASSNRGNQPQHF. Written as DNA, the CDR3 is TGTGCCAGTAGTAATAGGGGCAATCAGCCCCAGCATTTT.

The chain is built from TRBV6-5 and TRBJ1-5, with no clear D. Per germline, CDR1 MNHEY and CDR2 SVGAGI. The CDR3 spans 12 residues. With 9 bases removed from V and 9 bases from J, the gap between germline ends came to 15 bases. The CDR3 loop reads CASAAVGAPQHF. The CDR3 region has the DNA TGTGCCAGTGCGGCCGTTGGAGCGCCCCAGCATTTT.

J is TRBJ1-1 and V is TRBV7-9; possible D gene TRBD1, 6 bases. Deletions cut 5 bases from V and 1 base from J, with 11 bases between. CDR1 SEHNR and CDR2 FQNEAQ come from the germline V gene (reference sequence). The CDR3 consists of 14 residues. CDR3 bases: TGTGCCAGCAGCCGGGGGCAGACGAACACTGAAGCTTTCTTT. Its translation is CASSRGQTNTEAFF.

This clone was found a few times. The chain couples TRBV2 to TRBJ2-7; the match to TRBD2 covers 10 bases. The J segment lost 2 bases and the V segment lost 6 bases, leaving 7 bases of the junction unmatched. CDR3 length: 15 residues. Germline loops: CDR1 SNHLY, CDR2 FYNNEI. The CDR3, as DNA: TGTGCCAGCAGGGCGGGACTAGCGCCTACCTACGAGCAGTACTTC. Residues: CASRAGLAPTYEQYF. The full variable domain, completed using reference TRBV2 and TRBJ2-7, is EPEVTQTPSHQVTQMGQEVILRCVPISNHLYFYWYRQILGQKVEFLVSFYNNEISEKSEIFDDQFSVERPDGSNFTLKIRSTKLEDSAMYFCASRAGLAPTYEQYFGPGTRLTVT.

The rearrangement joins TRBV27 to TRBJ1-4; maybe TRBD1 (5 bases). There are 13 residues in the CDR3. The germline V and J ends were trimmed by 4 bases and 7 bases, with 10 bases remaining between them. Germline assignment: CDR1 MNHEY and CDR2 SMNVEV (reference sequence). CDR3 sequence: CASSSFGGEKLFF. In DNA, the CDR3 is TGTGCCAGCAGTTCCTTCGGGGGTGAAAAACTGTTTTTT.

The V gene is TRBV5-4, the J gene TRBJ2-4, with D perhaps matching TRBD1 or TRBD2 (6 bases each). CDR1 and CDR2 from the germline V gene are SGHNT and YYREEE (reference sequence). Trimming left V 0 bases short and J 1 base short, with 11 bases between. The CDR3 runs 16 residues. CDR3 sequence: CASSLGQGRAKNIQYF. DNA for the CDR3: TGTGCCAGCAGCTTGGGGCAGGGGAGGGCCAAAAACATTCAGTACTTC.

This chain links TRBV11-2 with TRBJ2-1, with TRBD2 as a possible D gene (5 bases). The germline gives CDR1 SGHAT, CDR2 FQNNGV. V was clipped by 7 bases and J by 4 bases, with 11 bases between them. CDR3 length: 13 residues. As DNA, the CDR3 is TGTGCCAGCACTTTGGGGAGATACAATGAGCAGTTCTTC. Protein product: CASTLGRYNEQFF.

This sequence joins TRBV4-1 and TRBJ2-7, with TRBD1 as a possible D gene (7 bases). The CDR3 loop spans 15 amino acids. The V gene lost 1 base and the J gene lost 3 bases, with 13 bases spanning the gap. Germline V lookup: CDR1 MGHRA, CDR2 YSYEKL. CDR3 loop: CASSQGRGAFYEQYF. CDR3 bases: TGCGCCAGCAGCCAAGGCAGGGGGGCATTCTACGAGCAGTACTTC.

The chain carries TRBV2 and TRBJ1-3; a possible D gene is TRBD1 (5 bases). CDR3 length: 15 amino acids. V lost 0 bases to trimming and J lost 0 bases, with 6 bases between them. Per germline, CDR1 SNHLY and CDR2 FYNNEI. CDR3: CASSEARASGNTIYF. CDR3 DNA: TGTGCCAGCAGTGAAGCCAGGGCCTCTGGAAACACCATATATTTT.

The count of this clone is one. The gene calls are TRBV18 and TRBJ2-1, with D perhaps being TRBD1 or TRBD2 (5 bases each). V was cut by 4 bases and J by 7 bases, with 23 bases left in between. CDR1 KGHSH and CDR2 LQKENI come from the germline V gene. The CDR3 totals 17 residues. The CDR3 DNA reads TGTGCCAGCTCACGATCGGTTGTTGAGGGGCCGGGGAATGAGCAGTTCTTC. As protein: CASSRSVVEGPGNEQFF.

This chain joins TRBV30 and TRBJ2-5, with D possibly TRBD2 on 5 matching bases. Trimming stripped 4 bases from V and 5 bases from J, with 17 bases between. The CDR3 has 14 amino acids. Germline loops: CDR1 GTSNPN, CDR2 SVGIG (reference sequence). This CDR3 reads CAWTRLAGGETQYF. CDR3 DNA sequence: TGTGCCTGGACTAGACTGGCAGGCGGGGAGACCCAGTACTTC.

V usage is TRBV4-1 and J usage is TRBJ1-4; 9 bases fit TRBD1. The germline V gene encodes CDR1 MGHRA and CDR2 YSYEKL. V lost 0 bases to trimming and J lost 9 bases; unmatched junction nucleotides: 8. The CDR3 runs 16 residues. CDR3 DNA: TGCGCCAGCAGCCAAGAACCGGGACAGGGTAACCAAAAACTGTTTTTT. Translating gives CASSQEPGQGNQKLFF.

The V gene is TRBV4-1, the J gene TRBJ1-1, with D unclear. The ends were cut back, 2 bases at V and 1 base at J, with 11 bases in the middle. The CDR3 extends over 15 amino acids. Germline V CDR1 and CDR2: MGHRA, YSYEKL. Written as DNA, the CDR3 is TGCGCCAGCAGCCAATTGGCTGGGCGGAACACTGAAGCTTTCTTT. It codes for CASSQLAGRNTEAFF.

The chain joins TRBV19 to TRBJ2-1; TRBD2 is a possible D gene (5 bases). Per the germline V gene, CDR1 is LNHDA and CDR2 is SQIVND (reference sequence). Trimming took off 3 bases at V and 8 bases at J, with 20 bases between the two ends. CDR3 length equals 16 residues. CDR3 sequence reads: CASSMRLGVLFDEQFF. The DNA of the CDR3 is TGTGCCAGTAGTATGAGGCTCGGGGTCCTTTTCGATGAGCAGTTCTTC.

The rearrangement uses TRBV5-6 and TRBJ2-3; the match to TRBD2 covers 8 bases. Germline V lookup: CDR1 SGHDT, CDR2 YYEEEE. This CDR3 spans 14 amino acids. The junction had 2 bases not matched to a gene; V was cut back by 4 bases and J by 1 base. CDR3 coding DNA: TGTGCCAGCAGCGAGACTAGCGGCACAGATACGCAGTATTTT. Translated: CASSETSGTDTQYF.